The rows below give T cell receptor beta chains drawn from one sample of a study of Ad26.COV2.S vaccination and SARS-CoV-2 variants. Profiled with immunoSEQ multiplex PCR; TCRdb holds only in-frame clones, not every one. This sample yields 500,000 or so clones, of which approximately 89% are seen a single time; just over 2.5% belongs to the top ten. The source was peripheral blood, collected in a trial of Ad26.COV2.S vaccine versus placebo. The receptors shown here come from a person aged 18-65 years who received the Ad26.COV2.S COVID-19 vaccine or a placebo. The CDR3 runs from the conserved cysteine through the conserved F or W. Each record gives: J gene, D gene, clone size, V gene, CDR3 DNA, CDR3 protein. A D gene is named only where the DNA matches it firmly. Where a row states a size, it is once, few, many or the class of an expanded clone; other rows omit it.

>TRBJ1-6|NA|NA|TRBV9
TGTGCCAGCAGCGACGGTAATTCACCCCTCCACTTT
CASSDGNSPLHF
>TRBJ2-3|NA|NA|TRBV10-3
TGTGCCATCAGTGGAGGCAGGAGCACAGATACGCAGTATTTT
CAISGGRSTDTQYF
>TRBJ2-5|NA|NA|TRBV19
TGTGCCAGTAGTATCGGCCAGTTTCGACAAGAGACCCAGTACTTC
CASSIGQFRQETQYF
>TRBJ2-2|TRBD1|NA|TRBV6-7
TGTGCCAGCAGGGGGACAGCGAACACCGGGGAGCTGTTTTTT
CASRGTANTGELFF
>TRBJ1-2|NA|NA|TRBV6-5
TGTGCCAGCAGTTATACCTTCTATGGCTACACCTTC
CASSYTFYGYTF
>TRBJ1-1|NA|NA|TRBV5-6
TGTGCCAGCAGCTTGGTTAGCCAAACCTCTGAAGCTTTCTTT
CASSLVSQTSEAFF
>TRBJ2-3|TRBD1|NA|TRBV11-3
TGTGCCAGCAGCCGACAGGGGGCCACGTCGGATACGCAGTATTTT
CASSRQGATSDTQYF
>TRBJ2-2|TRBD1|NA|TRBV9
TGTGCCAGCAGCGTGACAGGGTATACCGGGGAGCTGTTTTTT
CASSVTGYTGELFF
>TRBJ2-7|TRBD2|NA|TRBV7-9
TGTGCCAGCAGCTTAGGTCAAGGGACTAAAGGCGAGCAGTACTTC
CASSLGQGTKGEQYF
>TRBJ1-2|NA|NA|TRBV7-3
TGTGCCAGCAGCCAGGGACCCGAGACTAACTATGGCTACACCTTC
CASSQGPETNYGYTF
>TRBJ2-1|TRBD2|NA|TRBV2
TGTGCCAGCAGTCCGAGGACTAGCCACAATGAGCAGTTCTTC
CASSPRTSHNEQFF
>TRBJ1-2|NA|NA|TRBV2
TGTGCCAGCAGTCGGGAAGTGAGGTTAGCCTATGGCTACACCTTC
CASSREVRLAYGYTF
>TRBJ1-2|TRBD1|NA|TRBV18
TGTGCCAGCTCCCCTGACAGGGCGGATGGCTACACCTTC
CASSPDRADGYTF
>TRBJ1-1|NA|NA|TRBV28
TGTGCCAGCAGTTTAGGTGGAGGGTATGAAGCTTTCTTT
CASSLGGGYEAFF
>TRBJ1-2|NA|once|TRBV28
TGTGCCACCCAAGGGGGTCGTGGCTACACCTTC
CATQGGRGYTF
>TRBJ2-1|NA|NA|TRBV3-1/TRBV3-2
TGTGCCAGCAGCCGCGGATTCGGTACGTTCTTC
CASSRGFGTFF
>TRBJ1-2|NA|NA|TRBV10-3
TGTGCCACCAAGCCATCCGGAGGGGAGTATGGCTACACCTTC
CATKPSGGEYGYTF
>TRBJ2-2|NA|NA|TRBV7-9
TGTGCCAGCAGCTTCGGGGAGCTGTTTTTT
CASSFGELFF
>TRBJ2-3|TRBD1|NA|TRBV7-9
TGTGCCAGCAGGACCGGGACAGGGCCCAAAGATACGCAGTATTTT
CASRTGTGPKDTQYF
>TRBJ1-1|NA|NA|TRBV4-3
TGCGCCAGCAGCCAAGTCCAGTTTACGAACACTGAAGCTTTCTTT
CASSQVQFTNTEAFF
>TRBJ2-2|TRBD2|NA|TRBV28
TGTGCCAGCAGTTGGTGGACTAGCGGGGGCCATCCGACCCCCGGGGAGCTGTTTTTT
CASSWWTSGGHPTPGELFF
>TRBJ2-6|NA|NA|TRBV7-3
TGTGCCAGCAGCTTATTGGGGGCCAACGTCCTGACTTTC
CASSLLGANVLTF
>TRBJ1-1|NA|NA|TRBV5-6
TGTGCCAGCAGCTCTCCGATTGAAAGGAGAGCTTTCTTT
CASSSPIERRAFF
>TRBJ1-6|NA|once|TRBV4-3
TGCGCCAGCAGCCAAGATCAATGGACATGGGATAATTCACCCCTCCACTTT
CASSQDQWTWDNSPLHF
>TRBJ2-7|TRBD2|NA|TRBV29-1
TGCAGCGTTATCCTGACTAGCGTTGCCTACGAGCAGTACTTC
CSVILTSVAYEQYF
>TRBJ2-3|NA|NA|TRBV7-2
TGTGCCAGCAGCGTCACCGGGACAATGGGGGATACGCAGTATTTT
CASSVTGTMGDTQYF
>TRBJ1-4|NA|once|TRBV25-1
TGTGCCAGCAGTGCCGGGGGCAGTGAAAAACTGTTTTTT
CASSAGGSEKLFF
>TRBJ2-2|TRBD2|NA|TRBV5-1
TGCGCCAGCAGCGGGACTAGGGTCATCGGGGAGCTGTTTTTT
CASSGTRVIGELFF
>TRBJ1-4|NA|once|TRBV6-5
TGTGCCAGCGAGGCAGTAGATAATGAAAAACTGTTTTTT
CASEAVDNEKLFF
>TRBJ1-3|NA|NA|TRBV28
TGTGCCAGCAGTTTACCAAGGACAGGAAACACCATATATTTT
CASSLPRTGNTIYF
>TRBJ2-5|NA|NA|TRBV4-3
TGCGCCAGCAGCCACAACTCCGGGGGCCAAGAGACCCAGTACTTC
CASSHNSGGQETQYF
>TRBJ2-3|TRBD1|NA|TRBV4-3
TGCGCCAGCAGCTTACAGGGGACAGATACGCAGTATTTT
CASSLQGTDTQYF
>TRBJ2-5|NA|NA|TRBV6-5
TGTGCCACGGGTAGGGGGGTTAGGGAGACCCAGTACTTC
CATGRGVRETQYF
>TRBJ2-6|TRBD1|once|TRBV15
TGTGCCACCAGCAGAGTAGACAGGGGGCTTGCTGGGGCCAACGTCCTGACTTTC
CATSRVDRGLAGANVLTF
>TRBJ2-2|TRBD1|NA|TRBV4-2
TGTGCCAGCAGCCAAGGGACAGGGGGCCCCGGGGAGCTGTTTTTT
CASSQGTGGPGELFF
>TRBJ2-3|TRBD1|NA|TRBV7-9
TGTGCCAGCAGCCAAGGGGACAGGGGTTGGACAGATACGCAGTATTTT
CASSQGDRGWTDTQYF
>TRBJ2-3|TRBD2|NA|TRBV18
TGTGCCAGCTCACGGCGGACTAGCGGGTTCACAGATACGCAGTATTTT
CASSRRTSGFTDTQYF
>TRBJ1-1|NA|NA|TRBV11-3
TGTGCCAGCAGCTTAGGAGCGGGGATCGCTGAAGCTTTCTTT
CASSLGAGIAEAFF
>TRBJ1-4|NA|NA|TRBV5-4
TGTGCCAGCAGCTCCGGACCGAATGAGGGTGAAAAACTGTTTTTT
CASSSGPNEGEKLFF
>TRBJ2-1|TRBD1|NA|TRBV4-2
TGTGCCAGCAGCCAAGCTAGACAGGGGGGTTGGCCGGGAAAGGGCGATGAGCAGTTCTTC
CASSQARQGGWPGKGDEQFF
>TRBJ1-2|TRBD1|NA|TRBV10-3
TGTGCCATCAGGCCCGGGACAGGGGGCAACTATGGCTACACCTTC
CAIRPGTGGNYGYTF
>TRBJ1-4|NA|NA|TRBV4-2
TGTGCCAGCAGCTTCTGGGAGCGAAATGAAAAACTGTTTTTT
CASSFWERNEKLFF
>TRBJ1-5|TRBD1|few|TRBV6-2/TRBV6-3
TGTGCCAGCAGCAACAGGGGTAAGGAAAATCAGCCCCAGCATTTT
CASSNRGKENQPQHF
>TRBJ2-7|TRBD1|NA|TRBV2
TGTGCCAGCACTACGGGACAGGGCCCCTACGAGCAGTACTTC
CASTTGQGPYEQYF
>TRBJ1-4|TRBD1|NA|TRBV6-5
TGTGCCAGCAGTTACACCACGGTGCAGGGGGATGAAAAACTGTTTTTT
CASSYTTVQGDEKLFF
>TRBJ2-5|TRBD2|once|TRBV6-1
TGTGCCAGCAGTGAGACTAGCGGGGTCCTCCACTTACTCCAAGAGACCCAGTACTTC
CASSETSGVLHLLQETQYF
>TRBJ1-1|NA|few|TRBV9
TGTGCCAGCACCTCGTTTGGGGAACATGCCAGCAACACTGAAGCTTTCTTT
CASTSFGEHASNTEAFF
>TRBJ1-1|TRBD1|NA|TRBV18
TGTGCCAGCTCACCACGGCGACAGGGGGAGAACACTGAAGCTTTCTTT
CASSPRRQGENTEAFF
>TRBJ2-1|TRBD2|many|TRBV6-2/TRBV6-3
TGTGCCAGCAGCCCTAAGTCCGGGACTAGCGGCTACAATGAGCAGTTCTTC
CASSPKSGTSGYNEQFF
>TRBJ1-5|NA|NA|TRBV10-2
TGCGCCAGCAGTGAGACTGGGGTGAGTCAGCCCCAGCATTTT
CASSETGVSQPQHF
>TRBJ2-1|NA|NA|TRBV2
TGTGCCAGCAGCGAGGTTTGGGGGGGCGAGCAGTTCTTC
CASSEVWGGEQFF